Reported below is one T cell receptor beta chain. This record belongs to a study of blood T cell repertoires in COVID-19. For the study at large: Sources were T cells, B-cell-depleted T cells, or PBMCs; the material itself was cDNA or gDNA.

Libraries were prepared by immunoSEQ multiplex PCR; TCRdb keeps only in-frame clonotypes and omits some of them. The sample records about 310,000 clones, roughly 91% being singletons. CDR3 length equals 13 residues. Per the germline V gene, CDR1 is ENHRY and CDR2 is SYGVKD. With V trimmed by 3 bases and J by 6 bases, 3 bases remained unmatched. Sample: peripheral blood. The chain employs TRBV10-3 and TRBJ2-7, with 9 positions matching TRBD1. The origin of this receptor is a man aged 45-60 years with active or convalescent COVID-19. The CDR3, as DNA: TGTGCCATCAGTGAAGGGACAGGGATCGAGCAGTACTTC. It is translated as CAISEGTGIEQYF.